The rows below give T cell receptor beta chains drawn from one sample of a study of blood T cells in healthy people across ages. From the 5' RACE reads, TCRdb called clonotypes with MiXCR, one entry per CDR3 protein. The sample contains fewer than 2,000,000 distinct CDR3 sequences, about 32% of which appear only once. Sequenced sample: blood. These receptor sequences come from a woman younger than 45 in good health. CDR3s include the opening cysteine and the closing phenylalanine or tryptophan. A D gene is named only where the DNA matches it firmly. A clone size is listed for some rows: how often the clone was seen (once, few, many), or a class if it is expanded.

>14|TRBD1|.|TRBJ2-4|TRBV20-1
TGCAGTGCTACGAGACAGGGGGCAGGTAACATTCAGTACTTC
CSATRQGAGNIQYF
>15|TRBD2|few|TRBJ2-1|TRBV4-1
TGCGCCAGCAGTCCCGGGACTAGCTACGGCAATGAGCAGTTCTTC
CASSPGTSYGNEQFF
>12|.|few|TRBJ2-5|TRBV29-1
TGCAGCGTTTACAGGGACCAAGAGACCCAGTACTTC
CSVYRDQETQYF
>14|.|many|TRBJ2-1|TRBV20-1
TGCAGTTGGCCCGGGACATCGGACCTCAATGAGCAGTTCTTC
CSWPGTSDLNEQFF
>15|TRBD2|.|TRBJ2-7|TRBV3-1
TGTGCCAGCAGCCGCCGACTAGCGGACCCCTACGAGCAGTACTTC
CASSRRLADPYEQYF
>16|TRBD2|.|TRBJ2-7|TRBV20-1
TGCAGTGCTAGCCCGGGACTAGCGGGTGGCTCCTACGAGCAGTACTTC
CSASPGLAGGSYEQYF
>16|TRBD2|many|TRBJ2-7|TRBV12-3/TRBV12-4
TGTGCCAGCAGTCTCAATCCCCCGGGACTATACTACGAGCAGTACTTC
CASSLNPPGLYYEQYF
>13|.|.|TRBJ2-1|TRBV27
TGTGCCAGCAGCCGTATAGGACTGGATGAGCAGTTCTTC
CASSRIGLDEQFF
>13|.|few|TRBJ1-1|TRBV29-1
TGCAGCGTTGCGGGTGGCATAAACGCTGAAGCTTTCTTT
CSVAGGINAEAFF
>15|.|many|TRBJ1-5|TRBV20-1
TGCAGTGCTAGAACAAAGGGGACTAGCAATCAGCCCCAGCATTTT
CSARTKGTSNQPQHF
>13|.|.|TRBJ1-2|TRBV20-1
TGCAGTGCTAGAGACCGGGACGGCTATGGCTACACCTTC
CSARDRDGYGYTF